The 27 T cell receptor beta chains presented below share a single source sample, sequenced in a study of shared clonotypes between healthy human individuals. Measured with immunoSEQ multiplex PCR; TCRdb has only the in-frame clones, and not every one. The sample yields over a million clones, around 98% seen once. The sequencing input was naive CD4+ T cells sorted from blood. The sample's subset: CD45RA+ positively selected. The receptors originated from a man aged 25-45 years in good health.

The rearrangement uses TRBV11-3 and TRBJ2-1; the match to TRBD2 covers 13 bases. V shed 3 bases and J 7 bases; nucleotides not matched to a gene: 12. Per germline, CDR1 SGHNT and CDR2 YENEEA. The CDR3 sequence is 18 residues long. The CDR3 nucleotides are TGTGCCAGCAGCTTCGGACTAGCGGGAGTCCCCCGTACAAATGAGCAGTTCTTC. This codes for CASSFGLAGVPRTNEQFF.

The DNA of the CDR3 is TGTGCCAGCGGGGGACAGCCCACAGATACGCAGTATTTT. The encoded protein is CASGGQPTDTQYF. J is TRBJ2-3 and V is TRBV2, with TRBD1 matching over 7 bases. Per the germline V gene, CDR1 is SNHLY and CDR2 is FYNNEI. With V trimmed by 8 bases and J by 2 bases, 4 bases remained unmatched. The CDR3 has 13 amino acids.

The chain recombines TRBV5-8 with TRBJ2-5; weak D call: TRBD1 (5 bases). This CDR3 has 15 amino acids. The V end was cut by 4 bases, the J end by 0 bases, with 13 bases between. Germline lookup yields CDR1 SGHTS and CDR2 YDEGEE. In nucleotides, the CDR3 is TGTGCCAGCAGCGTAGACCGGACATACCAAGAGACCCAGTACTTC. Protein: CASSVDRTYQETQYF.

The J gene is TRBJ2-7, the V gene TRBV6-6; no clear D gene. Germline CDR1 is MNHNY and CDR2 is SVGAGI (reference sequence). Trimming left V 10 bases short and J 4 bases short, with 11 bases between. The CDR3 contains 11 residues. The CDR3 nucleotides read TGTGCCACCATGACCCATTACGAGCAGTACTTC. Protein sequence: CATMTHYEQYF.

The V and J genes are TRBV29-1 and TRBJ2-7, with D uncertain. The CDR3 runs 13 residues. CDR1 and CDR2 (germline): SQVTM, ANQGSEA. Trimming shortened V by 3 bases and J by 5 bases, and 14 bases separated the two germline ends. CDR3 sequence: CSVEGLFGHEQYF. In nucleotides, the CDR3 is TGCAGCGTTGAGGGCCTCTTTGGCCACGAGCAGTACTTC.

About this clone: Other DNA sequences within the sample encode an identical CDR3. The CDR3 region is CASSLLAGGSYEQYF. The DNA of the CDR3 is TGTGCCAGCAGTTTGCTAGCGGGAGGCTCCTACGAGCAGTACTTC. The rearrangement joins TRBV28 to TRBJ2-7, with 11 bases fitting TRBD2. Trimming removed 3 bases from V and 0 bases from J; junction bases left unmatched: 1. Germline V lookup: CDR1 MDHEN, CDR2 SYDVKM. This CDR3 comprises 15 residues.

This clone was seen only once. Here the CDR3 reads CASSSGQVRNTEAFF. The CDR3 coding sequence is TGTGCCAGCAGCTCGGGACAGGTGAGGAACACTGAAGCTTTCTTT. The chain recombines TRBV28 with TRBJ1-1; 8 nucleotides line up with TRBD1. Germline CDR1 reads MDHEN; CDR2 reads SYDVKM. V lost 6 bases, J lost 1 base, and 7 bases stayed unmatched. CDR3 size: 15 residues.

This clone was observed once. The J gene is TRBJ2-3, the V gene TRBV10-2; D call uncertain. This CDR3 spans 13 amino acids. Deletions cut 7 bases from V and 5 bases from J, with 13 bases between. The germline gives CDR1 WSHSY, CDR2 SAAADI. The CDR3 spells CASITRLGDTQYF. Written as DNA, the CDR3 is TGCGCCAGCATTACTCGACTGGGAGATACGCAGTATTTT.

The chain has TRBV10-3 and TRBJ2-1; no definite D call. The CDR3 contains 14 residues. Trimming took off 0 bases at V and 4 bases at J, with 7 bases between the two ends. CDR1 ENHRY and CDR2 SYGVKD come from the germline V gene. DNA for the CDR3: TGTGCCATCAGTGAGTCGGTCCAATACAATGAGCAGTTCTTC. This gives the protein CAISESVQYNEQFF.

The chain recombines TRBV19 with TRBJ1-4, with 11 bases matching TRBD1. The germline V gene encodes CDR1 LNHDA and CDR2 SQIVND (reference sequence). CDR3 length equals 15 residues. The J segment lost 6 bases and the V segment lost 5 bases, leaving 5 bases of the junction unmatched. The CDR3 coding sequence is TGTGCCAGTAGTCTAGGGACAGGGGGACATGAAAAACTGTTTTTT. Amino acid sequence: CASSLGTGGHEKLFF.

A note on this clone: The same CDR3 also results from other DNA sequences found in this sample. The chain links TRBV5-1 to TRBJ1-1; D not certain. V gave up 1 base and J gave up 2 bases, with 6 bases separating them. Germline CDR1 reads SGHRS; CDR2 reads YFSETQ. This CDR3 has 13 residues. The CDR3, as DNA: TGCGCCAGCAGCTTGACCTCTAACACTGAAGCTTTCTTT. Protein sequence: CASSLTSNTEAFF.

The DNA of the CDR3 is TGTGCCAGCAGTTTCTCCCGACCCACTGAAGCTTTCTTT. It codes for CASSFSRPTEAFF. The V and J genes are TRBV6-5 and TRBJ1-1; the D is unclear. CDR1 and CDR2 from the germline V gene are MNHEY and SVGAGI. V shed 4 bases and J shed 4 bases, with 10 bases lying between them. CDR3 length: 13 residues.

The chain carries TRBV5-6 and TRBJ1-4, with 9 bases aligning to TRBD1. From germline, CDR1 is SGHDT and CDR2 YYEEEE. Trimming cost V 4 bases and J 8 bases; bases outside gene matches: 6. The CDR3 spans 14 residues. The DNA for the CDR3 is TGTGCCAGCAGCACCGCGACAGGGGGAGAAAAACTGTTTTTT. It specifies CASSTATGGEKLFF.

V and J are TRBV7-2 and TRBJ2-5; D is perhaps TRBD1 (5 bases). CDR1 and CDR2 from the germline V gene are SGHTA and FQGNSA. This CDR3 region has 15 residues. V was clipped by 2 bases and J by 2 bases, with 12 bases between them. CDR3 nucleotide sequence: TGTGCCAGCAGCTTAATAGTCAGGGCACAAGAGACCCAGTACTTC. Protein: CASSLIVRAQETQYF.

The rearrangement joins TRBV4-3 to TRBJ1-5; D may be TRBD1 (5 bases). Germline-derived CDR1 and CDR2 are LGHNA and YSLEER. CDR3 length: 13 amino acids. The V end lost 3 bases, the J end lost 4 bases, and 7 bases lay between the germline ends. This CDR3 reads CASSQNRNQPQHF. For the CDR3, the DNA is TGCGCCAGCAGCCAGAACAGGAATCAGCCCCAGCATTTT.

As for this clone: Other DNA variants within this sample encode the same CDR3. The chain carries TRBV28 and TRBJ1-2; 9 bases map to TRBD1. Trimming removed 3 bases from V and 5 bases from J; junction bases left unmatched: 4. CDR3 length: 14 residues. CDR1 is MDHEN and CDR2 is SYDVKM in the germline V gene. The CDR3 coding sequence is TGTGCCAGCAGTTTTCTGGACAGGGGATATGGCTACACCTTC. This sequence encodes CASSFLDRGYGYTF.

The J gene is TRBJ1-2, the V gene TRBV2; no clear D gene. V was pared by 6 bases and J by 3 bases, with 17 bases between. The CDR3 is made up of 15 amino acids. Germline V lookup: CDR1 SNHLY, CDR2 FYNNEI. This CDR3 is CASRAGLSEYYGYTF. The CDR3 DNA reads as TGTGCCAGCAGGGCTGGACTTTCTGAATACTATGGCTACACCTTC.

The chain couples TRBV5-1 to TRBJ2-2, with 8 bases matching TRBD1. The CDR3 consists of 18 residues. Trimming removed 0 bases from V and 1 base from J; junction bases left unmatched: 8. CDR1 is SGHRS, CDR2 YFSETQ, per germline. CDR3 bases: TGCGCCAGCAGCTTGGATTCAGGGGGCACCGGGAACACCGGGGAGCTGTTTTTT. It encodes CASSLDSGGTGNTGELFF. Based on the CDR3 plus reference TRBV5-1 and TRBJ2-2, the full variable domain is KAGVTQTPRYLIKTRGQQVTLSCSPISGHRSVSWYQQTPGQGLQFLFEYFSETQRNKGNFPGRFSGRQFSNSRSEMNVSTLELGDSALYLCASSLDSGGTGNTGELFFGEGSRLTVL.

The chain has TRBV6-6 and TRBJ2-3; tentatively, D is TRBD1 or TRBD2 (5 bases each). The CDR3 has 14 amino acids. The germline CDR1 and CDR2 sequences are MNHNY and SVGAGI (reference sequence). Trimming cost V 4 bases and J 4 bases, with 12 bases left between them. The CDR3 nucleotides are TGTGCCAGCAGTTCCAGGGTGGGAGCAGATACGCAGTATTTT. Encoded protein: CASSSRVGADTQYF.

The chain is built from TRBV6-1 and TRBJ2-5; 11 bases fit TRBD2. Germline V gene sequence: CDR1 MNHNS, CDR2 SASEGT. CDR3 size: 15 residues. V trimming: 2 bases; J trimming: 5 bases; junction bases outside the gene matches: 4. CDR3 coding DNA: TGTGCCAGCAGTGAACTAGCGGGAGGTGGCGAGACCCAGTACTTC. Protein sequence: CASSELAGGGETQYF.

The rearrangement links TRBV10-1 to TRBJ2-3; D is perhaps TRBD2 (6 bases). Germline-derived CDR1 and CDR2 are WNHNN and SYGVQD (reference sequence). Trimming cost V 2 bases and J 5 bases, with 14 bases left between them. The CDR3 covers 15 residues. As DNA, the CDR3 is TGCGCCAGCAGTGAGGACCGGGGGAGGTTAGATACGCAGTATTTT. It encodes CASSEDRGRLDTQYF.

This clone was recorded only once. V usage is TRBV27 and J usage is TRBJ1-5; no firm D call. Germline V gene sequence: CDR1 MNHEY, CDR2 SMNVEV (reference sequence). The CDR3 has 16 amino acids. The ends were cut back, 1 base at V and 2 bases at J, with 12 bases in the middle. The CDR3 DNA sequence: TGTGCCAGCAGTTTATACAGCATAGAGGGCAATCAGCCCCAGCATTTT. Amino acid sequence: CASSLYSIEGNQPQHF.

This clone was found once. The J gene is TRBJ2-5, the V gene TRBV6-5, with D possibly being TRBD1 (6 bases). The ends were cut back, 6 bases at V and 4 bases at J, with 9 bases in the middle. The CDR3 has 12 amino acids. The germline V gene encodes CDR1 MNHEY and CDR2 SVGAGI. The CDR3 is CASRRGGETQYF. The CDR3 DNA sequence: TGTGCCAGCAGACGAGGGGGAGAGACCCAGTACTTC.

The V gene is TRBV9, the J gene TRBJ2-1; 10 bases match TRBD2. This CDR3 has 17 amino acids. Germline V gene sequence: CDR1 SGDLS, CDR2 YYNGEE. V gave up 4 bases and J gave up 4 bases; unmatched junction bases: 11. The CDR3, as DNA: TGTGCCAGCAGCTCAGGGGCTAGCGGGAGAAATTACAATGAGCAGTTCTTC. Protein product: CASSSGASGRNYNEQFF.

This clone appeared a single time. This chain connects TRBV5-1 to TRBJ2-3; D not certain. This CDR3 region has 13 residues. Germline values: CDR1 SGHRS, CDR2 YFSETQ. Trimming took off 2 bases at V and 4 bases at J, with 8 bases between the two ends. Here the CDR3 reads CASSLGWADTQYF. CDR3 bases: TGCGCCAGCAGCTTAGGGTGGGCAGATACGCAGTATTTT. Looking up the rest from reference TRBV5-1 and TRBJ2-3 gives the full variable domain: KAGVTQTPRYLIKTRGQQVTLSCSPISGHRSVSWYQQTPGQGLQFLFEYFSETQRNKGNFPGRFSGRQFSNSRSEMNVSTLELGDSALYLCASSLGWADTQYFGPGTRLTVL.

V usage is TRBV2 and J usage is TRBJ1-2, with D maybe TRBD1 (6 bases). The CDR3 loop spans 10 amino acids. The germline V gene has CDR1 SNHLY and CDR2 FYNNEI. V shed 7 bases and J shed 6 bases, with 6 bases lying between them. The CDR3: CASKGDGYTF. The CDR3 DNA reads as TGTGCCAGCAAGGGGGATGGCTACACCTTC.

The chain couples TRBV28 to TRBJ2-7; 7 bases are a match to TRBD2. V lost 4 bases, J lost 0 bases, and 6 bases stayed unmatched. The CDR3 contains 15 residues. Germline lookup yields CDR1 MDHEN and CDR2 SYDVKM. CDR3 sequence (DNA): TGTGCCAGCAGTTCCCTAGCGGTATTCTCCTACGAGCAGTACTTC. This gives the protein CASSSLAVFSYEQYF.